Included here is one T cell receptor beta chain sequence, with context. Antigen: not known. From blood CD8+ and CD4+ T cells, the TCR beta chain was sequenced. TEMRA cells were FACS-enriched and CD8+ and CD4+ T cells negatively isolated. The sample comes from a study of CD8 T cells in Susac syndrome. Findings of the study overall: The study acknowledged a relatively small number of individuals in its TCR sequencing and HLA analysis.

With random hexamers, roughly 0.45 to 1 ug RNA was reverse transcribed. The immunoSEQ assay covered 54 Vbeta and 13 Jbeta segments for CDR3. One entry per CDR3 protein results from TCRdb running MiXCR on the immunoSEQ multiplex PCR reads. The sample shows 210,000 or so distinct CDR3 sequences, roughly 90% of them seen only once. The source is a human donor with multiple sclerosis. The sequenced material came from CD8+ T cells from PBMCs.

DNA of the CDR3: TGTGCCAGCAGTTTATCTTGGGGGCCCAGCACCGGGGAGCTGTTTTTT. Its protein product is CASSLSWGPSTGELFF. This rearrangement joins TRBV27 to TRBJ2-2, with TRBD1 as a possible D gene (6 bases). CDR3 length: 16 residues. Germline-derived CDR1 and CDR2 are MNHEY and SMNVEV (reference sequence). Between the trimmed V and J ends, which lost 0 bases and 4 bases, there was a span of 12 bases.